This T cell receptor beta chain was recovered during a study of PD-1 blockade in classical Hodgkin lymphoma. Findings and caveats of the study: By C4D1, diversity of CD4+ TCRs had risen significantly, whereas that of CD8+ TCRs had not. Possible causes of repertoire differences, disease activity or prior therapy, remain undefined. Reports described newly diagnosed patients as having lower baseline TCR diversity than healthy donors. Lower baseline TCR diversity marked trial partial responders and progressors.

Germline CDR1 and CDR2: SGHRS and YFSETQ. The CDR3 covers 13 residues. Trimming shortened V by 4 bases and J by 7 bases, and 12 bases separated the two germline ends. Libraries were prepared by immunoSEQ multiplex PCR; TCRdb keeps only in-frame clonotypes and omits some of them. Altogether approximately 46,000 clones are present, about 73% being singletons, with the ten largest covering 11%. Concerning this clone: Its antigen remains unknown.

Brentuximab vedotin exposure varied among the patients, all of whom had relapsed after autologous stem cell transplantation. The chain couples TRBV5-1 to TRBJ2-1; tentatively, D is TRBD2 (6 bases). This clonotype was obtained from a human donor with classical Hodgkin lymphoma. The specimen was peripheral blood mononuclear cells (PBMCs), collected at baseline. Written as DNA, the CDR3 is TGCGCCAGCAGCATGCGACTAGTTAATGAGCAGTTCTTC. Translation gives CASSMRLVNEQFF.